This T cell receptor (beta chain) was found in a study of cytomegalovirus exposure and HLA in healthy donors. Overall study results and limits: The Asian-associated ancestry cluster reportedly had fewer N-insertions than the approximately 670-donor mean in a later analysis.

Both 60 Vbeta primers and 13 Jbeta primers went into the PCR. The repertoire was sequenced with immunoSEQ multiplex PCR; TCRdb's copy has only in-frame clones and lacks some. The table lists around 150,000 clones, 70% to 80% of them singletons, with approximately 2% in the top ten. As concerns this clone: Its antigen is still unknown.

This clonotype was sampled from a man younger than 45 in good health and CMV-seronegative. Material: PBMCs.

For the CDR3, the DNA is TGTGCCAGCGGCGCGGGACAGGGAACCTACAATGAGCAGTTCTTC. Translation: CASGAGQGTYNEQFF. This chain links TRBV7-9 with TRBJ2-1, with 9 bases fitting TRBD1. CDR3 length: 15 amino acids. Germline CDR1 and CDR2: SEHNR and FQNEAQ (reference sequence). V was clipped by 8 bases and J by 2 bases; unmatched bases: 7.